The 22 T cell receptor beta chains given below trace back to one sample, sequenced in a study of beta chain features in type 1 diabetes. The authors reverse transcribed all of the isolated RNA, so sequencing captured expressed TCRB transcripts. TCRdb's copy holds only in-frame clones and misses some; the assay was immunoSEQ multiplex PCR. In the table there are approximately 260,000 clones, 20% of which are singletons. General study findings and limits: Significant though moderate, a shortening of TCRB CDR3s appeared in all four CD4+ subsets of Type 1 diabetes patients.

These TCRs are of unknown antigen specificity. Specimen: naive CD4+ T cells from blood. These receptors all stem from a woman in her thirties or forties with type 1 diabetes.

The DNA of the CDR3 is TGTGCCAGCAGCCAAGAGGGGACAGTTGCAACTAATGAAAAACTGTTTTTT. Amino acid sequence: CASSQEGTVATNEKLFF. The chain employs TRBV4-2 and TRBJ1-4; 7 positions agree with TRBD1. The germline V gene encodes CDR1 LGHNA and CDR2 YNFKEQ. V gave up 0 bases and J gave up 0 bases; unmatched junction bases: 4. CDR3 length: 17 amino acids.

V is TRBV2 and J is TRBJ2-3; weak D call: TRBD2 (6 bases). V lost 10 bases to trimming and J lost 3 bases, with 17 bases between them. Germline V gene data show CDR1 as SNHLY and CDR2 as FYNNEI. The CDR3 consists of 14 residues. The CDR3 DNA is TGTGCCACCAAGGAGGGAGGAGGGACAGATACGCAGTATTTT. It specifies CATKEGGGTDTQYF.

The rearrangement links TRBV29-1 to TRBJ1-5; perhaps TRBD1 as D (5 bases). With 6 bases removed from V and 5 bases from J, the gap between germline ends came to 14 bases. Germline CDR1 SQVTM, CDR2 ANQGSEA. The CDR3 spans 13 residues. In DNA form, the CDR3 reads TGCAGCGTCTCCTTCAGGGCGGATCAGCCCCAGCATTTT. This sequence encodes CSVSFRADQPQHF.

This chain's CDR3 is CASSLVGQGFKETQYF. In DNA form, the CDR3 reads TGTGCCAGCAGCTTAGTTGGGCAGGGGTTCAAAGAGACCCAGTACTTC. The chain uses TRBV7-2 and TRBJ2-5, with D perhaps matching TRBD1 (6 bases). There are 16 residues in the CDR3. Germline V gene data show CDR1 as SGHTA and CDR2 as FQGNSA. V lost 1 base, J lost 3 bases, and 15 bases lay in between.

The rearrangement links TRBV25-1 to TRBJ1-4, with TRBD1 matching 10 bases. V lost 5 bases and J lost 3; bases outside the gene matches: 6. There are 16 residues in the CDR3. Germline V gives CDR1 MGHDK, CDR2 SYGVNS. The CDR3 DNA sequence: TGTGCCAGCAGTCCGCGACAGGGGGCGGCTAATGAAAAACTGTTTTTT. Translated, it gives CASSPRQGAANEKLFF.

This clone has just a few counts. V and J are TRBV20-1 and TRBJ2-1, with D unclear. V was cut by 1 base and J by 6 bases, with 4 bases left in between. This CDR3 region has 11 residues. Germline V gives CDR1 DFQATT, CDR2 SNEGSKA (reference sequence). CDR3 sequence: CSARVFNEQFF. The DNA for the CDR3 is TGCAGTGCTAGAGTCTTCAATGAGCAGTTCTTC.

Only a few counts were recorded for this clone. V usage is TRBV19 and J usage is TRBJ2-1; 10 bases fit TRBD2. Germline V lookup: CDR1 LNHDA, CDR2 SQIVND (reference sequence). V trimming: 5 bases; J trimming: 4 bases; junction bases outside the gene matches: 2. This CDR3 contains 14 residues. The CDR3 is CASSQLAGYNEQFF. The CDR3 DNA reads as TGTGCCAGTAGTCAACTAGCGGGGTACAATGAGCAGTTCTTC.

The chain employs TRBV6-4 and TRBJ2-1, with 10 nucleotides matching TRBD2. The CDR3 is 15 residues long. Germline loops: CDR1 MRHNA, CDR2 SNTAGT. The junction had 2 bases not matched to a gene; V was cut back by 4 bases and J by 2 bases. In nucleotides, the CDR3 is TGTGCCAGCAGTGTAGCGGGGGGAGCCTACAATGAGCAGTTCTTC. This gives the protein CASSVAGGAYNEQFF.

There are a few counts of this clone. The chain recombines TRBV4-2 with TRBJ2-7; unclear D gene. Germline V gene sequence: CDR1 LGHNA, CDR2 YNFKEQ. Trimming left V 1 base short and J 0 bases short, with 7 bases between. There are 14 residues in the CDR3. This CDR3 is CASSQVASSYEQYF. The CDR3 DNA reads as TGTGCCAGCAGCCAAGTTGCCAGCTCCTACGAGCAGTACTTC.

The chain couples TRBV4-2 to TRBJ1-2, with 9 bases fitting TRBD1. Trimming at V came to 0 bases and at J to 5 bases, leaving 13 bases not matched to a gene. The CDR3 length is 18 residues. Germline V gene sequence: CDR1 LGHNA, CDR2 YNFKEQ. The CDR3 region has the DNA TGTGCCAGCAGCCAAGAGGTGTGGGACAGGGCCCTAAATTATGGCTACACCTTC. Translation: CASSQEVWDRALNYGYTF.

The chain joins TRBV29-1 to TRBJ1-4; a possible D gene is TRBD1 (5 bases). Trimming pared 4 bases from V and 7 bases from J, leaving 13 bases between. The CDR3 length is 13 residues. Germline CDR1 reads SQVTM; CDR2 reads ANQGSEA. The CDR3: CSVGGALSEKLFF. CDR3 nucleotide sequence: TGCAGCGTTGGTGGGGCCTTGAGTGAAAAACTGTTTTTT.

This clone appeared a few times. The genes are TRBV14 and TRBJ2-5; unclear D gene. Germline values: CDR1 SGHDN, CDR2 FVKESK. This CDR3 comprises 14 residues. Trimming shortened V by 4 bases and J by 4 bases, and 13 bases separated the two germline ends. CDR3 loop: CASSPGPTRETQYF. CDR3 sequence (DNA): TGTGCCAGCAGCCCCGGTCCAACCCGAGAGACCCAGTACTTC.

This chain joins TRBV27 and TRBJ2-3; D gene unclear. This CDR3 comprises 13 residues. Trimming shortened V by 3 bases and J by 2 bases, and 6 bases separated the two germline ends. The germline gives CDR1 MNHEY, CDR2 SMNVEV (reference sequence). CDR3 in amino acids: CASSFQFTDTQYF. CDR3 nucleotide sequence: TGTGCCAGCAGTTTCCAGTTCACAGATACGCAGTATTTT.

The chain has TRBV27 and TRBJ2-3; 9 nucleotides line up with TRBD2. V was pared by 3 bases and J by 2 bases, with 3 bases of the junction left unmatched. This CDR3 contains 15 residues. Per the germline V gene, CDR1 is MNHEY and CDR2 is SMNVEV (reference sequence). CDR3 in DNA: TGTGCCAGCAGTTTCCAGCGGGGGGCCACAGATACGCAGTATTTT. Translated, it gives CASSFQRGATDTQYF.

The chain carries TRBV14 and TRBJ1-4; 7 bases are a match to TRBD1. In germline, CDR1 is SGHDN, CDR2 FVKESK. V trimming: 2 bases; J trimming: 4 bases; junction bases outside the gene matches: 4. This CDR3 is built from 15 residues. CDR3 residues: CASSQRQGLNEKLFF. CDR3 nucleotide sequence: TGTGCCAGCAGCCAAAGACAGGGCCTTAATGAAAAACTGTTTTTT.

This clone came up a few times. The CDR3 DNA is TGTGCCAGCGAGGGATATACTGAAGCTTTCTTT. This gives the protein CASEGYTEAFF. This chain connects TRBV7-9 to TRBJ1-1; no reliable D call. Germline V gene sequence: CDR1 SEHNR, CDR2 FQNEAQ (reference sequence). The V end lost 8 bases, the J end lost 5 bases, and 9 bases lay between the germline ends. The CDR3 covers 11 residues.

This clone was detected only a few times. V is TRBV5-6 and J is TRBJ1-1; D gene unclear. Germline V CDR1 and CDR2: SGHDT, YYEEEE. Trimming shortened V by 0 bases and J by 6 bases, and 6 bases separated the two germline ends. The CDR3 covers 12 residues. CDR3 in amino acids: CASSLGGPEAFF. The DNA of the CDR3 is TGTGCCAGCAGCTTGGGAGGGCCTGAAGCTTTCTTT.

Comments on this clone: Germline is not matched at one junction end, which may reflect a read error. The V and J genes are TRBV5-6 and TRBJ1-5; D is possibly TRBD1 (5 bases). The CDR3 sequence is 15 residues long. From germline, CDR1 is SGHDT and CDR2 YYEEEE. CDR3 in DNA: TGTGCCAGCAGCTTGGGGGCTCAGGGCAACCAGCCCCAGCATTTT. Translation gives CASSLGAQGNQPQHF.

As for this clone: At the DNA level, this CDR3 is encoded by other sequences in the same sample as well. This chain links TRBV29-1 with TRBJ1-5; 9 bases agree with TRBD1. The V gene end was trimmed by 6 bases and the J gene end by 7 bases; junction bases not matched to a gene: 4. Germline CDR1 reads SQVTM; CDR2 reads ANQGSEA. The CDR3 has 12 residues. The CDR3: CSVGQGGQPQHF. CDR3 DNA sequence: TGCAGCGTGGGACAGGGTGGCCAGCCCCAGCATTTT.

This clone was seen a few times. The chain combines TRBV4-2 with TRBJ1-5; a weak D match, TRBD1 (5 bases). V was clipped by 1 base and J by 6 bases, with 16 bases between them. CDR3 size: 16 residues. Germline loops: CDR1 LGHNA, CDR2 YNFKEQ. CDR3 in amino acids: CASSQVARVASQPQHF. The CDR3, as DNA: TGTGCCAGCAGCCAAGTAGCCAGGGTCGCCTCTCAGCCCCAGCATTTT.

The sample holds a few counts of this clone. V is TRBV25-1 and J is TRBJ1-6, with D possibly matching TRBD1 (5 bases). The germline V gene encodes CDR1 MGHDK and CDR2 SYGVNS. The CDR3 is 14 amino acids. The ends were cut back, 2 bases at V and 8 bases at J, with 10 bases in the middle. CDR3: CASSEPWGDSPLHF. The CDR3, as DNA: TGTGCCAGCAGTGAACCCTGGGGGGATTCACCCCTCCACTTT.

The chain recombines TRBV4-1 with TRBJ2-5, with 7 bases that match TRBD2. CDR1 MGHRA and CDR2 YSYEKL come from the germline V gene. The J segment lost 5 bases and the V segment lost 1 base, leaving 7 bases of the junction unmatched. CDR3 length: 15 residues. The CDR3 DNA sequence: TGCGCCAGCAGCCAAGTTTGGCGGGAGCTTGAGACCCAGTACTTC. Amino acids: CASSQVWRELETQYF.